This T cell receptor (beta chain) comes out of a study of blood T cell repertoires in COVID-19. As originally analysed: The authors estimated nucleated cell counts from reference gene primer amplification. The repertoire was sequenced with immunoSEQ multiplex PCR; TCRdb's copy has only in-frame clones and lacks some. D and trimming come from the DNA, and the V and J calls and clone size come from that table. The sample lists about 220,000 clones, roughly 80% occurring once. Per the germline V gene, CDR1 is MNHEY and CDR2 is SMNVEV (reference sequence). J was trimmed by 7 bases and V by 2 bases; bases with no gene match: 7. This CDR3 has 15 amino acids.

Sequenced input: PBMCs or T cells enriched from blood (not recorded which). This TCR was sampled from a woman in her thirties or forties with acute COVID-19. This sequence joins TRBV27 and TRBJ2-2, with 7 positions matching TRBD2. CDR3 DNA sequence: TGTGCCAGCAGTTTACTGCGGGAGAGGGGCGGGGAGCTGTTTTTT. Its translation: CASSLLRERGGELFF.